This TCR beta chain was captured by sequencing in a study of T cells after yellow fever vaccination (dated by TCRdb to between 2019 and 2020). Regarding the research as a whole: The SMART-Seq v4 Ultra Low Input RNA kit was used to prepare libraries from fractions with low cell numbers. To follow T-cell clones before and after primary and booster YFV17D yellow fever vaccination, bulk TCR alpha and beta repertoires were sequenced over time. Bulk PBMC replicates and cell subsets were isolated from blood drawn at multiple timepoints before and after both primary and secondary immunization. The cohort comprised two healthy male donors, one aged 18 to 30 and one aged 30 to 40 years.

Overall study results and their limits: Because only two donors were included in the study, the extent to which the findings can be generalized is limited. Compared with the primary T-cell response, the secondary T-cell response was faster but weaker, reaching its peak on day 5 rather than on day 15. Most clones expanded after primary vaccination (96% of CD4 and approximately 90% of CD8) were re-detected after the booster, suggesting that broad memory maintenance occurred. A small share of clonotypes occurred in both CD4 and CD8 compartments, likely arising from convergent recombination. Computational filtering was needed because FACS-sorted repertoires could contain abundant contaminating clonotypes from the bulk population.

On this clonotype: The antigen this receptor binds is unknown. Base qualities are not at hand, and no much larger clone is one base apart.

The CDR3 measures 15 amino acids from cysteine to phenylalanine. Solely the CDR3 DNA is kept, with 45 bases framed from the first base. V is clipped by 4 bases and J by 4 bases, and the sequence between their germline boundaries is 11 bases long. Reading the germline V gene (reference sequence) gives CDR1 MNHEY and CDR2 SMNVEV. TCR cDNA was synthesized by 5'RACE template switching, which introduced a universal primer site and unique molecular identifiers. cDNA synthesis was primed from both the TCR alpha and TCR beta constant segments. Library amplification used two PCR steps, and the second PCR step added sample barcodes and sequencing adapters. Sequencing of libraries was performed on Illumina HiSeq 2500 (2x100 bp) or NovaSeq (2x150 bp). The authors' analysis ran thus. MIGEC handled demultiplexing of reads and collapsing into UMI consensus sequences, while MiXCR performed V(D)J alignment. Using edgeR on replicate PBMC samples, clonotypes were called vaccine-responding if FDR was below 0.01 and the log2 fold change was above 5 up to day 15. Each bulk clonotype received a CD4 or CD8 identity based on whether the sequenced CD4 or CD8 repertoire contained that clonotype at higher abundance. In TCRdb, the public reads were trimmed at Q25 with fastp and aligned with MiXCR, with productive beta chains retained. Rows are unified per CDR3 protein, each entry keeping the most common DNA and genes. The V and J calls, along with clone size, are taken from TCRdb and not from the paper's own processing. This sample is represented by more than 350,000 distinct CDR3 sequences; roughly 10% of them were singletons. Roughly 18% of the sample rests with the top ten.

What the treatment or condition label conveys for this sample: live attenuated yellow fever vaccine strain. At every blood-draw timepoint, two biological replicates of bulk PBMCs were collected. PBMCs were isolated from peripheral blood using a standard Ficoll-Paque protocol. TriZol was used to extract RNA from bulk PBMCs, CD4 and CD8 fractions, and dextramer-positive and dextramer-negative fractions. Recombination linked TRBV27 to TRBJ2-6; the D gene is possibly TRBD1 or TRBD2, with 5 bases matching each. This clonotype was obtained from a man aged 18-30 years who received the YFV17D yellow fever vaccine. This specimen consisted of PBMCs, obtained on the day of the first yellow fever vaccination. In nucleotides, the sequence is TGTGCCAGCAGTTCAGGGACGAAGGGGGCCAACGTCCTGACTTTC. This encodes CASSSGTKGANVLTF.